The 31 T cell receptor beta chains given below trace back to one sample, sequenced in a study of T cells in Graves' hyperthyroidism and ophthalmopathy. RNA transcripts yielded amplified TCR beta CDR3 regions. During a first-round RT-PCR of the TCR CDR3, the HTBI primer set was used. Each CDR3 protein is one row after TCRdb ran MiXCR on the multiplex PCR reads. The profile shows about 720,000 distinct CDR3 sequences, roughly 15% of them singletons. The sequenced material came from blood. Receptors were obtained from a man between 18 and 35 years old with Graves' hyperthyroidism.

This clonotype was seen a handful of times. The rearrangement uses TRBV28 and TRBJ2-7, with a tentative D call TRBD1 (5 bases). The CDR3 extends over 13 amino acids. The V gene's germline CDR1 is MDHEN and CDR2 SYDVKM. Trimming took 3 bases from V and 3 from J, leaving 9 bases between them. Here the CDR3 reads CASSFGARYEQYF. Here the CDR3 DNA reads TGTGCCAGCAGTTTTGGGGCCCGCTACGAGCAGTACTTC.

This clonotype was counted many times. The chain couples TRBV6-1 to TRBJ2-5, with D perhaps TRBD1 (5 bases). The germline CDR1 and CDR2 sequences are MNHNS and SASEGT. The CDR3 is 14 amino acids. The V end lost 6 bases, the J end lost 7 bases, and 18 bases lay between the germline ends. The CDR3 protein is CASSRNGASGTQYF. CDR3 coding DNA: TGTGCCAGCAGCCGGAATGGGGCCTCGGGGACCCAGTACTTC.

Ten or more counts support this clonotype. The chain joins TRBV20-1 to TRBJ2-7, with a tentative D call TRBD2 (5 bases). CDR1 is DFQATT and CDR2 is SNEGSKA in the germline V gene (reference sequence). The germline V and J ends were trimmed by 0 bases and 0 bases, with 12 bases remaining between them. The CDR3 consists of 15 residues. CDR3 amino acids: CSARDRGTSSYEQYF. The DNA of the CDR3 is TGCAGTGCTAGAGATCGGGGTACTAGCTCCTACGAGCAGTACTTC.

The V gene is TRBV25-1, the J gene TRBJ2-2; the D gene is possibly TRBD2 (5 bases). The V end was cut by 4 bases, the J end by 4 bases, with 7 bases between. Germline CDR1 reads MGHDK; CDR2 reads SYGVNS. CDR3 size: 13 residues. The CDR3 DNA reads TGTGCCAGCAGTGCTCGGGGCACCGGGGAGCTGTTTTTT. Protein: CASSARGTGELFF.

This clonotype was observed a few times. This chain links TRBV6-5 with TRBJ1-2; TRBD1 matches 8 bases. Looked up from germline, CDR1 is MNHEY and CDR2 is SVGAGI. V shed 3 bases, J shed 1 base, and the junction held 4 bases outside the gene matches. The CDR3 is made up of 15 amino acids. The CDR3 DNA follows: TGTGCCAGCAGTTATATGGGACAGGATAACTATGGCTACACCTTC. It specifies CASSYMGQDNYGYTF.

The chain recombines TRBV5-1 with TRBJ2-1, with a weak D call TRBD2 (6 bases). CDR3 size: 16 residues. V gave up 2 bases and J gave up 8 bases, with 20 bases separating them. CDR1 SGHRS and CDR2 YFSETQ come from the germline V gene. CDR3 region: CASSLNPTTGGDEQFF. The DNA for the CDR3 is TGCGCCAGCAGCTTAAACCCGACGACGGGCGGGGATGAGCAGTTCTTC. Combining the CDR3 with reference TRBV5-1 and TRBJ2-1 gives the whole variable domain KAGVTQTPRYLIKTRGQQVTLSCSPISGHRSVSWYQQTPGQGLQFLFEYFSETQRNKGNFPGRFSGRQFSNSRSEMNVSTLELGDSALYLCASSLNPTTGGDEQFFGPGTRLTVL.

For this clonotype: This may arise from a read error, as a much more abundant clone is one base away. CDR3 DNA: TGTGCCAGCAGCAGTTGGGACAGGGGGCGCGAGCAGTACTTC. This gives the protein CASSSWDRGREQYF. The V and J genes are TRBV28 and TRBJ2-7; 12 nucleotides line up with TRBD1. The V gene's germline CDR1 is MDHEN and CDR2 SYDVKM. The CDR3 totals 14 residues. The V gene end was trimmed by 6 bases and the J gene end by 6 bases; junction bases not matched to a gene: 6. Looking up the rest from reference TRBV28 and TRBJ2-7 gives the full variable domain: DVKVTQSSRYLVKRTGEKVFLECVQDMDHENMFWYRQDPGLGLRLIYFSYDVKMKEKGDIPEGYSVSREKKERFSLILESASTNQTSMYLCASSSWDRGREQYFGPGTRLTVT.

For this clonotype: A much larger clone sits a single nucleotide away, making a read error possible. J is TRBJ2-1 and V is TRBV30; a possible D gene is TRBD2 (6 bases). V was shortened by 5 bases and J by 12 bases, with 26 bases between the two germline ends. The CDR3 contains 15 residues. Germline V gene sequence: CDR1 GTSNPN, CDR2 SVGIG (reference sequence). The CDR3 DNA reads TGTGCCTGGGATAGAGCGGGTCGCTTTGAGGGTGTGCAGTTCTTC. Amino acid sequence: CAWDRAGRFEGVQFF.

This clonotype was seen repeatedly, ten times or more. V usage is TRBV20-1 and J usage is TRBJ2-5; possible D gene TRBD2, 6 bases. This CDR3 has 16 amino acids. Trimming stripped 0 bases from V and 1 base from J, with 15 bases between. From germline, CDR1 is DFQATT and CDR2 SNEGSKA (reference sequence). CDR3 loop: CSARDPARGLQETQYF. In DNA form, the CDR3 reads TGCAGTGCTAGAGATCCGGCGCGGGGCCTCCAAGAGACCCAGTACTTC.

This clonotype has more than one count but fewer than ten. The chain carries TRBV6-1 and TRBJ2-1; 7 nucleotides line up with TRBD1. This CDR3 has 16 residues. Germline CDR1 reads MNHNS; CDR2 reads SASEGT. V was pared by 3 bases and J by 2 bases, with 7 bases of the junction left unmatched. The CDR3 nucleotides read TGTGCCAGCAGTGAGGCAAACAGGGGCCCCTACAATGAGCAGTTCTTC. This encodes CASSEANRGPYNEQFF.

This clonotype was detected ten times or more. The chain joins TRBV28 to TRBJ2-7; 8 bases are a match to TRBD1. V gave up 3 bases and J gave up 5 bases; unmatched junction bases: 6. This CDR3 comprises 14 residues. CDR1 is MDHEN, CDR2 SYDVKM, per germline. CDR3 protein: CASSLGRGLHEQYF. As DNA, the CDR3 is TGTGCCAGCAGTTTGGGCAGGGGGCTCCACGAGCAGTACTTC. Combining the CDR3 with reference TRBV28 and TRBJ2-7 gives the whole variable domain DVKVTQSSRYLVKRTGEKVFLECVQDMDHENMFWYRQDPGLGLRLIYFSYDVKMKEKGDIPEGYSVSREKKERFSLILESASTNQTSMYLCASSLGRGLHEQYFGPGTRLTVT.

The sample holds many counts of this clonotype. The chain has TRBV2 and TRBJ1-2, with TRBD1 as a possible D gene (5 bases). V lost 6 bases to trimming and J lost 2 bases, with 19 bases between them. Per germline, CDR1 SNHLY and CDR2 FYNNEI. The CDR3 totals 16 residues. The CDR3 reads CASSAPEEGKNYGYTF. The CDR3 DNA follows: TGTGCCAGCAGCGCTCCTGAGGAGGGGAAGAACTATGGCTACACCTTC.

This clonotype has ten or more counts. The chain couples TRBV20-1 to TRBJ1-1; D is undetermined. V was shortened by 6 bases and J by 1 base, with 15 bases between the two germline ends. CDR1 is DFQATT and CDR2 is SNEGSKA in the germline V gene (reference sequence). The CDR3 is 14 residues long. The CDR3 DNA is TGCAGTGCCCTCTCGATAGCCTCGAACACTGAAGCTTTCTTT. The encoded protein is CSALSIASNTEAFF.

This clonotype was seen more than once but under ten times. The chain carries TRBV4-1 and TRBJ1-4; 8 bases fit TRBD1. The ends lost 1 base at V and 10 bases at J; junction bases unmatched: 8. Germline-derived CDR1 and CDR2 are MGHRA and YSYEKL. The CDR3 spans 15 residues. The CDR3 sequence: CASSQVWQGAGKLFF. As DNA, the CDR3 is TGCGCCAGCAGCCAAGTCTGGCAGGGGGCTGGAAAACTGTTTTTT.

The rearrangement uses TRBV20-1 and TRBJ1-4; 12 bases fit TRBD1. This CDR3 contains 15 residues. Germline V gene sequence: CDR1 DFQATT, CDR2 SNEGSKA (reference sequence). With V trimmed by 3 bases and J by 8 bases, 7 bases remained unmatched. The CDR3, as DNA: TGCAGTGCTAGTGGGGACAGGGGGCGCGAAGAAAAACTGTTTTTT. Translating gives CSASGDRGREEKLFF.

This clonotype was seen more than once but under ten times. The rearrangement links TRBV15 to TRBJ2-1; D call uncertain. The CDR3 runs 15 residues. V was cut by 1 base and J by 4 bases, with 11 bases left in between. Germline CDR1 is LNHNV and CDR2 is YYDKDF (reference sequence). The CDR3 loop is CATSRGNLGYNEQFF. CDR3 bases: TGTGCCACCAGCAGAGGGAACCTGGGATACAATGAGCAGTTCTTC.

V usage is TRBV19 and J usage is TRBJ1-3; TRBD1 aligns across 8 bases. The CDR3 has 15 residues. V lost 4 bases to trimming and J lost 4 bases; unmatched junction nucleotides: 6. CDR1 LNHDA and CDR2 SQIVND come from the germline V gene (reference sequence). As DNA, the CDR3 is TGTGCCAGTAGTACTCGGACAGGGCGAGGAAACACCATATATTTT. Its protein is CASSTRTGRGNTIYF.

The CDR3 nucleotides read TGCGCCAGCAGCCAAGACAGGGGGCACCGGCAGTTCTTC. Translating it yields CASSQDRGHRQFF. V and J are TRBV4-1 and TRBJ2-1; 8 bases align to TRBD1. After removal of 0 bases from V and 12 bases from J, the junction contained 4 bases not matched to a gene. Looked up from germline, CDR1 is MGHRA and CDR2 is YSYEKL. The CDR3 covers 13 residues.

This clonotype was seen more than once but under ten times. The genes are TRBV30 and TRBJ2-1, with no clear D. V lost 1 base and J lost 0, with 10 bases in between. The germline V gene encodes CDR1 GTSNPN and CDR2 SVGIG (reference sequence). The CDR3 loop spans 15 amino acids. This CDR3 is CAWSAGLSSYNEQFF. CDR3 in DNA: TGTGCCTGGAGTGCCGGGCTTAGCTCCTACAATGAGCAGTTCTTC.

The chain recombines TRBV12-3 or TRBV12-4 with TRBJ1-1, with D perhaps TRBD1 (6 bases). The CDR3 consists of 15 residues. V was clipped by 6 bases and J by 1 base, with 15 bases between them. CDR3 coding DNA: TGTGCCAGCAGGGGGGCCTCAAGTCAGAACACTGAAGCTTTCTTT. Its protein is CASRGASSQNTEAFF.

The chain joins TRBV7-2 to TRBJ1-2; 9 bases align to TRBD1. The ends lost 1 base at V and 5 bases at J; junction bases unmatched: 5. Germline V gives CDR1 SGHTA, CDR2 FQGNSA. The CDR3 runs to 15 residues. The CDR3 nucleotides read TGTGCCAGCAGCTTAGATCGGGGACAGGGATATGGCTACACCTTC. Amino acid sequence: CASSLDRGQGYGYTF.

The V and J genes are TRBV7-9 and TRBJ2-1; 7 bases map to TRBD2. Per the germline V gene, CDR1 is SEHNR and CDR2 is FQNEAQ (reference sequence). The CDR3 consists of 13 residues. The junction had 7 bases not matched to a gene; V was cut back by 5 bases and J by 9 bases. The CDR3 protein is CASSLREGAEQFF. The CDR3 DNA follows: TGTGCCAGCAGCCTGAGGGAGGGAGCTGAGCAGTTCTTC.

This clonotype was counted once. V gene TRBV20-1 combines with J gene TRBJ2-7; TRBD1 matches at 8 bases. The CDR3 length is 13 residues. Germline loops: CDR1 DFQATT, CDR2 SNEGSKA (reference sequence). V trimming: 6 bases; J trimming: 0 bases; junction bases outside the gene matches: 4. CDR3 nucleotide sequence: TGCAGTGCAACGGACAGGGACTCCTACGAGCAGTACTTC. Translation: CSATDRDSYEQYF.

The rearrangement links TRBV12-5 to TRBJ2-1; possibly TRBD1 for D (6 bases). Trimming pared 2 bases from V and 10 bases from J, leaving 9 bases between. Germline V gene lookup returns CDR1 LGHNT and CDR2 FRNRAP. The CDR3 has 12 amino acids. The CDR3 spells CASGLSRGEQFF. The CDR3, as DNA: TGTGCTAGTGGTTTGTCCAGGGGAGAGCAGTTCTTC.

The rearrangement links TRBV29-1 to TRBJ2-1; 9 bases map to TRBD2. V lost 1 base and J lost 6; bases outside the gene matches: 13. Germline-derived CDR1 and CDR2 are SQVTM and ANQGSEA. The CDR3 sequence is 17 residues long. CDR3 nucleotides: TGCAGCGTTGAAGCGACAGGGCTAGCGGGAATGGGCAATGAGCAGTTCTTC. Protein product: CSVEATGLAGMGNEQFF.

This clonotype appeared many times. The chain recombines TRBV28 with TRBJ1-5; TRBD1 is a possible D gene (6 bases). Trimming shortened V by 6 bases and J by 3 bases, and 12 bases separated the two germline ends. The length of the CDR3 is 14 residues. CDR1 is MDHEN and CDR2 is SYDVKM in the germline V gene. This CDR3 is CASSLGQNNQPQHF. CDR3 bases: TGTGCCAGCAGCCTAGGACAGAACAATCAGCCCCAGCATTTT.

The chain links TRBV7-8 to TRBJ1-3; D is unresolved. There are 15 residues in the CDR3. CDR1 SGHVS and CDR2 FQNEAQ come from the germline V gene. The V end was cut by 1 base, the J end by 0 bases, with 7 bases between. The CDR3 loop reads CASSLEQSSGNTIYF. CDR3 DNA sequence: TGTGCCAGCAGCTTAGAACAGTCCTCTGGAAACACCATATATTTT.

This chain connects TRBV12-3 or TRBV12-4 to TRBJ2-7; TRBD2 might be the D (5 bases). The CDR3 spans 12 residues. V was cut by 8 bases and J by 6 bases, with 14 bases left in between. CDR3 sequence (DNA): TGTGCCAGCTCTTACCGGCGGGCCGAGCAGTACTTC. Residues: CASSYRRAEQYF.

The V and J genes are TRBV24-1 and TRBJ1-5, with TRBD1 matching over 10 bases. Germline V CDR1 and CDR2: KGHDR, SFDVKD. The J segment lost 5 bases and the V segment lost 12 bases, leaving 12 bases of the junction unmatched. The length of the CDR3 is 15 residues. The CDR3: CAVADRGRLDQPQHF. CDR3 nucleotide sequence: TGTGCCGTAGCGGACAGGGGGAGATTGGATCAGCCCCAGCATTTT.

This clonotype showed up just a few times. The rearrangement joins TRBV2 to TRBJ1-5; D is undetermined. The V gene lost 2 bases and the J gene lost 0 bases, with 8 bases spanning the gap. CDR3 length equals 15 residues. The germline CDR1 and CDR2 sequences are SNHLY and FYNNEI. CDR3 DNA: TGTGCCAGCAGTGAAACGAGGAATAGCAATCAGCCCCAGCATTTT. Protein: CASSETRNSNQPQHF.

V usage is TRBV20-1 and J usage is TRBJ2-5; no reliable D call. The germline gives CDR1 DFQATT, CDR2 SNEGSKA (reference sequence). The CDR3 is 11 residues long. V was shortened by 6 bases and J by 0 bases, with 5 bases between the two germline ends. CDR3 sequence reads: CSATYQETQYF. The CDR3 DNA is TGCAGTGCCACGTACCAAGAGACCCAGTACTTC.